One sample yielded the 5 T cell receptor beta chains listed below, sequenced in a study of post-analysis software for immune sequencing data (dated by TCRdb to about 2015). Preparation of the library involved PCR. Sequencing was performed on an Illumina HiSeq 2500. To reduce PCR and sequencing biases, unique molecular identifiers were incorporated into the TCR beta cDNA libraries. The public reads were quality trimmed at Q25 with fastp and then assembled into clones with MiXCR by TCRdb, keeping productive beta chains. One record per CDR3 amino acid sequence lists the most common genes and DNA. This sample comprises almost 700,000 distinct CDR3 sequences, around 60% of them detected only once. The ten biggest clones cover approximately 10% of the sample. General findings and caveats noted by the study authors: Significantly higher frequencies in patients than in controls were found for five or six TRBV segments, including TRBV5-6, TRBV5-1 and TRBV20-1.

The antigens for these receptors are not known. The sequencing sample was made of blood. The receptors here all came from a girl aged 2 to 10 with multiple sclerosis.

This clonotype has only a few counts. The V and J genes are TRBV7-6 and TRBJ2-1; D unclear. The V gene lost 4 bases and the J gene lost 4 bases, with 20 bases spanning the gap. The CDR3 totals 17 residues. The germline V gene encodes CDR1 SGHVS and CDR2 FNYEAQ. For the CDR3, the DNA is TGTGCCAGCAGCTCCATCCCATCCCCCCCCGGGTACAATGAGCAGTTCTTC. This gives the protein CASSSIPSPPGYNEQFF.

The chain links TRBV11-2 to TRBJ2-5; D remains unclear. TRBJ2-7 matches the DNA end more closely, so the J call is doubtful. Germline CDR1 reads SGHAT; CDR2 reads FQNNGV. There are 15 residues in the CDR3. CDR3 region: CASSLDQGRTHEQYF. As DNA, the CDR3 is TGTGCCAGCAGCTTAGATCAAGGCCGAACCCACGAGCAGTACTTC.

This clonotype was observed a handful of times. The J gene is TRBJ2-1, the V gene TRBV10-3, with TRBD1 matching 7 bases. The CDR3 covers 15 residues. V lost 6 bases, J lost 5 bases, and 10 bases stayed unmatched. Germline CDR1 and CDR2: ENHRY and SYGVKD. CDR3 sequence reads: CAIRDRDSGNNEQFF. The CDR3 bases are TGTGCCATCAGAGACCGGGACAGCGGTAACAATGAGCAGTTCTTC.

The chain uses TRBV19 and TRBJ1-6; D is undetermined. There are 15 residues in the CDR3. Germline V CDR1 and CDR2: LNHDA, SQIVND (reference sequence). The V end lost 3 bases, the J end lost 8 bases, and 14 bases lay between the germline ends. The CDR3 nucleotides are TGTGCCAGTAGTATTAAGGGAGAGGTTTATTCACCCCTCCACTTT. Translated, it gives CASSIKGEVYSPLHF. Full variable domain (missing parts from reference TRBV19 and TRBJ1-6): DGGITQSPKYLFRKEGQNVTLSCEQNLNHDAMYWYRQDPGQGLRLIYYSQIVNDFQKGDIAEGYSVSREKKESFPLTVTSAQKNPTAFYLCASSIKGEVYSPLHFGNGTRLTVT.

The chain uses TRBV11-2 and TRBJ2-1; D remains ambiguous. V lost 2 bases and J 8 bases, leaving 13 bases between the germline ends. Germline V gene data show CDR1 as SGHAT and CDR2 as FQNNGV. CDR3 length equals 14 residues. Written as DNA, the CDR3 is TGTGCCAGCAGCTTACTATTCCTAGTCCATGAGCAGTTCTTC. It translates to CASSLLFLVHEQFF.